A single sample is the source of the 21 T cell receptor beta chains below, sequenced in a study of blood T cell repertoires in COVID-19. TCRdb's copy holds only in-frame clones and misses some; the assay was immunoSEQ multiplex PCR. The table includes some 400,000 clones, roughly 89% detected once. Sequenced sample: peripheral blood. Receptors originate from a man aged 18 to 29 with active or convalescent COVID-19.

The genes are TRBV29-1 and TRBJ1-1; no clear D gene. This CDR3 is 16 amino acids long. V was shortened by 3 bases and J by 4 bases, with 21 bases between the two germline ends. Germline CDR1 is SQVTM and CDR2 is ANQGSEA. DNA for the CDR3: TGCAGCGTTGAGGAGGGATCCTCCCCGTGGGGCACTGAAGCTTTCTTT. It encodes CSVEEGSSPWGTEAFF.

This sequence joins TRBV7-3 and TRBJ2-3; tentatively, D is TRBD1 (6 bases). Per the germline V gene, CDR1 is SGHTA and CDR2 is FQGTGA. This CDR3 comprises 20 residues. Trimming removed 2 bases from V and 2 bases from J, with 26 bases in between. CDR3 nucleotides: TGTGCCAGCAGCTTAGGGGCAGGGACAAAATACCCGAATTACACAGATACGCAGTATTTT. It yields the protein CASSLGAGTKYPNYTDTQYF.

V usage is TRBV6-4 and J usage is TRBJ1-6, with 8 bases aligning to TRBD1. The CDR3 spans 14 residues. Germline lookup yields CDR1 MRHNA and CDR2 SNTAGT. The junction had 4 bases not matched to a gene; V was cut back by 5 bases and J by 7 bases. CDR3 protein: CASSITGGNSPLHF. CDR3 coding DNA: TGTGCCAGCAGTATTACAGGGGGGAATTCACCCCTCCACTTT.

This sequence joins TRBV6-2 or TRBV6-3 and TRBJ1-5; no definite D call. Per the germline V gene, CDR1 is MNHEY and CDR2 is SVGEGT. V was shortened by 5 bases and J by 5 bases, with 10 bases between the two germline ends. The CDR3 runs to 13 residues. The CDR3 protein is CASSAPGYQPQHF. The CDR3 DNA reads as TGTGCCAGCAGTGCCCCGGGTTATCAGCCCCAGCATTTT.

V gene TRBV30 combines with J gene TRBJ2-1; TRBD1 matches at 7 bases. Unmatched junction bases numbered 13, after V lost 7 bases and J lost 4 bases. This CDR3 contains 15 residues. Germline V gene data show CDR1 as GTSNPN and CDR2 as SVGIG (reference sequence). CDR3 sequence: CASNMLEGAYNEQFF. CDR3 DNA sequence: TGTGCCTCTAACATGTTAGAGGGGGCTTACAATGAGCAGTTCTTC.

This clone was seen once. This chain uses TRBV18 with TRBJ1-4; D not resolved. V gave up 3 bases and J gave up 8 bases, with 13 bases separating them. Per germline, CDR1 KGHSH and CDR2 LQKENI. The CDR3 loop spans 14 amino acids. CDR3 coding DNA: TGTGCCAGCTCACCCGATCCCCAGATCGAAAAACTGTTTTTT. Protein product: CASSPDPQIEKLFF. The full variable domain, with the rest looked up from reference TRBV18 and TRBJ1-4, is NAGVMQNPRHLVRRRGQEARLRCSPMKGHSHVYWYRQLPEEGLKFMVYLQKENIIDESGMPKERFSAEFPKEGPSILRIQQVVRGDSAAYFCASSPDPQIEKLFFGSGTQLSVL.

The chain carries TRBV5-1 and TRBJ1-4; D remains ambiguous. There are 15 residues in the CDR3. V lost 0 bases and J lost 4, with 10 bases in between. Germline CDR1 is SGHRS and CDR2 is YFSETQ. The CDR3: CASSLGFGLNEKLFF. The CDR3 nucleotides are TGCGCCAGCAGCTTGGGTTTCGGACTTAATGAAAAACTGTTTTTT.

This sequence joins TRBV11-2 and TRBJ2-7; 7 bases agree with TRBD1. The V gene's germline CDR1 is SGHAT and CDR2 FQNNGV. The CDR3 runs to 16 residues. V trimming: 5 bases; J trimming: 4 bases; junction bases outside the gene matches: 14. DNA for the CDR3: TGTGCCAGCAGCGCCAACAGGGGCCCCAAGGGATACGAGCAGTACTTC. Its translation is CASSANRGPKGYEQYF.

The chain links TRBV19 to TRBJ1-4, with a tentative D call TRBD1 (5 bases). The CDR3 contains 15 residues. From germline, CDR1 is LNHDA and CDR2 SQIVND (reference sequence). Trimming cost V 3 bases and J 8 bases, with 16 bases left between them. CDR3 sequence (DNA): TGTGCCAGTAGTATTTTGCCGGGTCAGGGCGAAAAACTGTTTTTT. This gives the protein CASSILPGQGEKLFF.

V is TRBV5-1 and J is TRBJ1-4; D call uncertain. V was cut by 4 bases and J by 8 bases, with 15 bases left in between. Germline V CDR1 and CDR2: SGHRS, YFSETQ. The CDR3 totals 14 residues. The CDR3 protein is CASSGTADGEKLFF. The CDR3 nucleotides are TGCGCCAGCAGCGGAACAGCGGATGGCGAAAAACTGTTTTTT.

In nucleotides, the CDR3 is TGTGCCAGCAGCCCCCGCGTTGCAACTAATGAAAAACTGTTTTTT. Its translation: CASSPRVATNEKLFF. The chain uses TRBV9 and TRBJ1-4; D call uncertain. The CDR3 length is 15 residues. CDR1 SGDLS and CDR2 YYNGEE come from the germline V gene. Trimming stripped 4 bases from V and 0 bases from J, with 10 bases between.

The V call is TRBV4-1, the J call TRBJ2-2; maybe TRBD2 (5 bases). The CDR3 totals 20 residues. Germline CDR1 is MGHRA and CDR2 is YSYEKL. V lost 4 bases and J lost 0, with 24 bases in between. The CDR3 loop is CASSPTRVFTSMSNTGELFF. The DNA for the CDR3 is TGCGCCAGCAGCCCAACGAGGGTTTTTACGTCAATGTCGAACACCGGGGAGCTGTTTTTT.

The chain uses TRBV10-1 and TRBJ1-2; 7 bases align to TRBD1. CDR1 is WNHNN and CDR2 is SYGVQD in the germline V gene (reference sequence). The V segment lost 2 bases and the J segment 8 bases; nucleotides outside the gene matches: 11. This CDR3 comprises 15 residues. CDR3 DNA sequence: TGCGCCAGCAGTGAGCGAAACCCTACAGGGGAAGGCTACACCTTC. This translates into CASSERNPTGEGYTF.

The chain combines TRBV28 with TRBJ2-7; 7 bases line up with TRBD1. V was pared by 5 bases and J by 3 bases, with 10 bases of the junction left unmatched. CDR1 is MDHEN and CDR2 is SYDVKM in the germline V gene. CDR3 length equals 15 residues. CDR3 nucleotide sequence: TGTGCCAGCAGTCTTGGGACAGATAAAGGCTACGAGCAGTACTTC. Protein: CASSLGTDKGYEQYF.

The rearrangement joins TRBV19 to TRBJ1-2; TRBD1 aligns across 8 bases. V shed 3 bases, J shed 6 bases, and the junction held 3 bases outside the gene matches. Germline V CDR1 and CDR2: LNHDA, SQIVND (reference sequence). The CDR3 loop spans 13 amino acids. The CDR3 loop is CASSIRGRDGYTF. DNA for the CDR3: TGTGCCAGTAGTATCAGGGGGCGAGATGGCTACACCTTC.

This rearrangement joins TRBV14 to TRBJ1-4; D perhaps matches TRBD1 (6 bases). The germline V and J ends were trimmed by 4 bases and 8 bases, with 11 bases remaining between them. The CDR3 contains 13 residues. Looked up from germline, CDR1 is SGHDN and CDR2 is FVKESK. CDR3 sequence reads: CASSRTRGEKLFF. DNA for the CDR3: TGTGCCAGCAGCCGAACCAGGGGAGAAAAACTGTTTTTT.

The chain couples TRBV15 to TRBJ1-5; D might be TRBD1 (5 bases). V was shortened by 0 bases and J by 7 bases, with 13 bases between the two germline ends. CDR1 and CDR2 from the germline V gene are LNHNV and YYDKDF (reference sequence). The CDR3 sequence is 15 residues long. The CDR3 loop is CATSRDRTKGQPQHF. As DNA, the CDR3 is TGTGCCACCAGCAGAGATCGAACGAAGGGGCAGCCCCAGCATTTT.

This chain uses TRBV28 with TRBJ1-6; possibly TRBD1 for D (5 bases). Trimming took off 2 bases at V and 4 bases at J, with 12 bases between the two ends. CDR3 size: 16 residues. The germline CDR1 and CDR2 sequences are MDHEN and SYDVKM. This CDR3 reads CASSLAAGPYNSPLHF. CDR3 bases: TGTGCCAGCAGTTTAGCGGCAGGGCCTTATAATTCACCCCTCCACTTT.

V usage is TRBV28 and J usage is TRBJ2-1; 10 bases agree with TRBD2. V trimming: 4 bases; J trimming: 6 bases; junction bases outside the gene matches: 6. Germline V gene lookup returns CDR1 MDHEN and CDR2 SYDVKM. There are 15 residues in the CDR3. CDR3 amino acids: CASSSSGRAGNEQFF. The CDR3 bases are TGTGCCAGCAGTTCGAGCGGGAGGGCGGGCAATGAGCAGTTCTTC.

This clone appeared a single time. The chain recombines TRBV6-5 with TRBJ1-1; tentative D call: TRBD1 (5 bases). The V end lost 7 bases, the J end lost 11 bases, and 20 bases lay between the germline ends. Germline V gene data show CDR1 as MNHEY and CDR2 as SVGAGI. The CDR3 has 13 amino acids. DNA for the CDR3: TGTGCCAGCACCCTCACTGGGGGGAAGAAGGCTTTCTTT. It translates to CASTLTGGKKAFF.

This clone came up once. The chain carries TRBV4-2 and TRBJ2-4, with 10 nucleotides matching TRBD1. Germline CDR1 reads LGHNA; CDR2 reads YNFKEQ. The V and J ends lost 0 bases and 7 bases, in that order; junction bases with no gene match: 3. This CDR3 is 15 amino acids long. CDR3 loop: CASSQDWGQGNIQYF. The CDR3 nucleotides are TGTGCCAGCAGCCAAGATTGGGGACAGGGGAACATTCAGTACTTC.